This T cell receptor (beta chain) is from a study of blood T cell repertoires in COVID-19. About the study: PBMCs, B-cell-depleted T cells, or T cells were the source of the cDNA or gDNA that made up the material.

The germline gives CDR1 SGHTA, CDR2 FQGNSA. The CDR3 loop spans 14 amino acids. Trimming shortened V by 1 base and J by 2 bases, and 9 bases separated the two germline ends. Assay: immunoSEQ multiplex PCR; the TCRdb copy retains only in-frame clones and omits some. The sample contains roughly 50,000 clones, over 80% of which appear only once. The sequence was obtained from a human donor in a cohort sampled during active COVID-19. Specimen: peripheral blood. The V call is TRBV7-2, the J call TRBJ2-7, with D possibly matching TRBD1 (6 bases). In nucleotides, the CDR3 is TGTGCCAGCAGCTTAGGACAGGAGACCTACGAGCAGTACTTC. Its protein product is CASSLGQETYEQYF.